This T cell receptor beta chain was documented in a study of blood T cell repertoires in COVID-19. Turning to the study itself: T cells, B-cell-depleted T cells, or PBMCs supplied cDNA or gDNA.

There are 13 residues in the CDR3. Trimming left V 8 bases short and J 3 bases short, with 14 bases between. The germline V gene encodes CDR1 SGHDN and CDR2 FVKESK. Original processing notes: Estimated nucleated cell counts came from reference gene primer amplification. Sequenced by immunoSEQ multiplex PCR; TCRdb stores in-frame clones only, minus some. V and J calls plus clone size are reproduced from that table; the DNA served to infer D and trimming. Of about 230,000 clones listed, 80% to 90% were seen once; the top ten hold more than 9%. The J gene is TRBJ2-7, the V gene TRBV14, with a possible D match to TRBD1 (5 bases). The sample comprised peripheral blood. The clonotype was recovered from a man aged 50 to 59 with COVID-19, enrolled during active disease. CDR3 bases: TGTGCCAGCGGACCAGGGTTGAGCTACGAGCAGTACTTC. This translates into CASGPGLSYEQYF.